This T cell receptor (beta chain) was sequenced for a study of T cells in Graves' hyperthyroidism and ophthalmopathy. Study-level results: Classification by a 13 V-J model distinguished ophthalmopathy from stable hyperthyroidism.

This clonotype appeared a few times. Its matching antigen is unknown. A much larger clone is a single base away; this may be a read error. Amplified regions were TCR beta CDR3 sequences from RNA transcripts. During a first-round RT-PCR of the TCR CDR3, the HTBI primer set was used. One entry per CDR3 protein, called by TCRdb with MiXCR from the multiplex PCR reads. This sample carries almost 350,000 distinct CDR3 sequences, roughly 18% of them seen once, and the ten largest clones take around 15%. There are 15 residues in the CDR3. Germline CDR1 reads MNHNS; CDR2 reads SASEGT. Sequenced sample: blood. This receptor was identified in a woman between 35 and 50 years old with Graves' ophthalmopathy. The genes are TRBV6-1 and TRBJ2-6; D could derive from TRBD1 or TRBD2 (5 bases each). This CDR3 is CASSPGSSGANVLAF. CDR3 nucleotide sequence: TGTGCCAGCAGCCCGGGGAGCTCTGGGGCCAACGTCCTGGCTTTC.